This TCR beta chain emerged from a study of cytomegalovirus exposure and HLA in healthy donors. There are 15 residues in the CDR3. CDR1 SGDLS and CDR2 YYNGEE come from the germline V gene. Trimming cost V 4 bases and J 0 bases; bases outside gene matches: 4. In the case of this clone: Its antigen is currently unknown.

Study-level points and caveats: Earlier results showed most TCR beta V segments being productive about 87% or about 30% of the time. A later analysis linked a missense variant in DCLRE1C to the trimming of TCR beta V and J genes. DRB1 showed the most TCR associations and HLA-C the fewest in a later analysis, as rates varied by HLA locus.

60 Vbeta and 13 Jbeta primers were used in PCR. The table came from immunoSEQ multiplex PCR; TCRdb's copy has only in-frame clones and leaves some out. The sample consists of some 150,000 clones, about 64% of them appearing once. The chain combines TRBV9 with TRBJ1-1; TRBD1 matches 9 bases. Source material: PBMCs. This TCR was recovered from a woman aged 55 to 70 in good health and CMV-seropositive. As DNA, the CDR3 is TGTGCCAGCAGCTCACAGGGGGCTATGAACACTGAAGCTTTCTTT. Its protein product is CASSSQGAMNTEAFF.